This T cell receptor beta chain was captured in a study of blood T cell repertoires in COVID-19. Study summary: Researchers got acute and convalescent COVID-19 samples from the United States, Italy and Spain. The analysed material was cDNA or gDNA that came from T cells, B-cell-depleted T cells, or PBMCs.

Per the authors' pipeline: Nucleated cell number was recorded as an estimate derived from reference gene primer amplification. Libraries were prepared by immunoSEQ multiplex PCR; TCRdb keeps only in-frame clonotypes and omits some of them. That table furnishes V, J and clone size, whereas the DNA furnished D and trimming. The repertoire holds 66,000 or so clones, with around four fifths as singletons. This TCR derives from a human donor in a cohort sampled during active COVID-19. Sequenced material: peripheral blood.

CDR3 in amino acids: CASRRTGGSNQPQHF. DNA for the CDR3: TGTGCCAGCAGACGGACAGGTGGGTCCAATCAGCCCCAGCATTTT. This chain uses TRBV14 with TRBJ1-5, with 7 bases that match TRBD1. CDR1 is SGHDN, CDR2 FVKESK, per germline. V lost 6 bases to trimming and J lost 3 bases; unmatched junction nucleotides: 8. The CDR3 has 15 residues.